These 13 T cell receptor beta chains share one sample of origin, sequenced in a study of beta chain features in type 1 diabetes listed by TCRdb under 2018. Paper-wide results and their limitations: In all four CD4+ subsets, TCRB CDR3 length was moderately but significantly shorter in type 1 diabetes patients.

The library was prepared using the immunoSEQ multiplex PCR assay. The entire isolated RNA was reverse transcribed using the High Capacity cDNA Reverse Transcription Kit, and thus expressed TCRB transcripts were sequenced. TCRdb carries this immuneACCESS record with in-frame sequences only. Its versions omit some clonotypes, under half of them owing to an unresolved V gene in the studies checked, with the rest unexplained. The sample table contains more than 550,000 clones; only one count was recorded for over 11% of them. The top ten clonotypes cover just under 0.04% of the sample. These receptors lack a known antigen. Sequencing was done on a sample of naive CD4+ T cells from blood. Explained via the paper, the cell subset or site label denotes: true naive CD4+ T cells. All receptors derive from a man between 18 and 35 years old with type 1 diabetes.

There are a few counts of this clone. This rearrangement joins TRBV5-4 to TRBJ2-1, with 10 bases lining up with TRBD2. There are 15 residues in the CDR3. The junction had 2 bases not matched to a gene; V was cut back by 1 base and J by 4 bases. Germline V lookup: CDR1 SGHNT, CDR2 YYREEE (reference sequence). This CDR3 reads CASSLKLAGYNEQFF. The CDR3, as DNA: TGTGCCAGCAGCTTGAAACTAGCGGGATACAATGAGCAGTTCTTC.

The V and J genes are TRBV19 and TRBJ1-5, with 8 bases fitting TRBD1. Germline trimming cut 5 bases from V and 7 bases from J; bases unmatched to any gene: 4. The CDR3 sequence is 13 residues long. The germline CDR1 and CDR2 sequences are LNHDA and SQIVND (reference sequence). CDR3: CASSGQGSQPQHF. In DNA, the CDR3 is TGTGCCAGTAGTGGACAGGGAAGCCAGCCCCAGCATTTT.

The V and J genes are TRBV10-3 and TRBJ2-2, with a weak D call TRBD1 (6 bases). The CDR3 covers 13 residues. Germline V gives CDR1 ENHRY, CDR2 SYGVKD. V dropped 7 bases and J dropped 0 bases, with 6 bases sitting between them. CDR3: CAINRANTGELFF. The CDR3 nucleotides read TGTGCCATCAACAGGGCGAACACCGGGGAGCTGTTTTTT.

This clone was seen more than once but under ten times. The chain has TRBV30 and TRBJ2-5; D possibly matches TRBD1 or TRBD2 (5 bases each). The CDR3 totals 14 residues. The V end was cut by 2 bases, the J end by 5 bases, with 15 bases between. Germline CDR1 GTSNPN, CDR2 SVGIG (reference sequence). CDR3 region: CAWSSGRGPETQYF. CDR3 coding DNA: TGTGCCTGGAGTAGTGGACGGGGCCCGGAGACCCAGTACTTC.

V gene TRBV7-9 combines with J gene TRBJ2-1; 8 bases are shared with TRBD2. Germline V lookup: CDR1 SEHNR, CDR2 FQNEAQ (reference sequence). V was pared by 2 bases and J by 5 bases, with 8 bases of the junction left unmatched. The CDR3 runs to 16 residues. The CDR3: CASSLLLGLGNNEQFF. In DNA form, the CDR3 reads TGTGCCAGCAGCTTATTGTTGGGACTAGGGAACAATGAGCAGTTCTTC.

The chain has TRBV21-1 and TRBJ2-5. TRBV21-1 is labeled a pseudogene. This CDR3 is built from 11 residues. DNA for the CDR3: TGTGCCAGCAGCAAAGACGAGACCCAGTACTTC. Translating it yields CASSKDETQYF.

This clone has only a few counts. The V call is TRBV30, the J call TRBJ2-7; D perhaps matches TRBD2 (5 bases). This CDR3 is 13 amino acids long. The germline V gene has CDR1 GTSNPN and CDR2 SVGIG (reference sequence). The ends were cut back, 2 bases at V and 6 bases at J, with 14 bases in the middle. The CDR3 region is CAWSTGIEGEQYF. CDR3 coding DNA: TGTGCCTGGAGTACCGGGATCGAAGGCGAGCAGTACTTC.

This clone has a handful of counts. Additional DNA sequences in this sample encode the identical CDR3. The chain links TRBV7-9 to TRBJ2-7, with 9 bases fitting TRBD1. Germline CDR1 is SEHNR and CDR2 is FQNEAQ (reference sequence). Germline trimming cut 5 bases from V and 3 bases from J; bases unmatched to any gene: 2. This CDR3 is 13 amino acids long. The CDR3, as DNA: TGTGCCAGCAGCGTGGGACAGGGCTACGAGCAGTACTTC. It yields the protein CASSVGQGYEQYF. Using reference TRBV7-9 and TRBJ2-7 for the parts outside the CDR3, the full variable domain is DTGVSQNPRHKITKRGQNVTFRCDPISEHNRLYWYRQTLGQGPEFLTYFQNEAQLEKSRLLSDRFSAERPKGSFSTLEIQRTEQGDSAMYLCASSVGQGYEQYFGPGTRLTVT.

The gene calls are TRBV29-1 and TRBJ2-2; D might be TRBD1 (6 bases). The V gene lost 4 bases and the J gene lost 7 bases, with 16 bases spanning the gap. CDR3 size: 14 residues. The germline CDR1 and CDR2 sequences are SQVTM and ANQGSEA. The CDR3 nucleotides are TGCAGCGTTGTAATCGGACAGACTTACGGGGAGCTGTTTTTT. Translation: CSVVIGQTYGELFF.

In its sample, this clone was seen a few times. This sequence joins TRBV14 and TRBJ1-6; D not certain. Germline V gene sequence: CDR1 SGHDN, CDR2 FVKESK. This CDR3 contains 14 residues. Trimming shortened V by 0 bases and J by 10 bases, and 10 bases separated the two germline ends. CDR3 protein: CASSQERLRSPLHF. The CDR3 nucleotides are TGTGCCAGCAGCCAAGAAAGGCTCCGGTCACCCCTCCACTTT.

This clone was detected only a few times. The rearrangement links TRBV6-6 to TRBJ2-1; 10 nucleotides agree with TRBD2. Germline-derived CDR1 and CDR2 are MNHNY and SVGAGI (reference sequence). V gave up 10 bases and J gave up 6 bases; unmatched junction bases: 6. This CDR3 is 13 amino acids long. Written as DNA, the CDR3 is TGTGCCACCGACGGGACTAGCGCCAATGAGCAGTTCTTC. Amino acids: CATDGTSANEQFF.

The gene calls are TRBV29-1 and TRBJ1-1; no definite D call. The CDR3 is made up of 14 amino acids. Trimming removed 7 bases from V and 0 bases from J, with 15 bases in between. Germline V gives CDR1 SQVTM, CDR2 ANQGSEA. The CDR3 spells CSATGVGMNTEAFF. In nucleotides, the CDR3 is TGCAGCGCCACCGGGGTAGGCATGAACACTGAAGCTTTCTTT.

About this clone: This same CDR3 is encoded by further DNA sequences in the sample. The V call is TRBV29-1, the J call TRBJ1-1, with 8 positions matching TRBD1. In germline, CDR1 is SQVTM, CDR2 ANQGSEA. Germline trimming cut 5 bases from V and 1 base from J; bases unmatched to any gene: 3. The CDR3 totals 13 residues. The CDR3 sequence is CSVRQGPNTEAFF. In nucleotides, the CDR3 is TGCAGCGTTCGACAGGGGCCGAACACTGAAGCTTTCTTT. The complete variable domain, with remaining parts taken from reference TRBV29-1 and TRBJ1-1, reads SAVISQKPSRDICQRGTSLTIQCQVDSQVTMMFWYRQQPGQSLTLIATANQGSEATYESGFVIDKFPISRPNLTFSTLTVSNMSPEDSSIYLCSVRQGPNTEAFFGQGTRLTVV.